This TCR beta chain emerged from a study of T cell responses to AZD1222 COVID-19 vaccine. Study-wide results and limits: Clonal diversity may have been underestimated in mostly white British donors. Spike was spanned by vaccine-associated CD4 TCRs, which were dominant at 160-218 and 743-854.

In regard to this clone: Its antigen is unidentified.

Clones were sequenced by immunoSEQ multiplex PCR, and TCRdb holds only the in-frame ones, with some missing. This table holds about 160,000 clones, around 90% found once. The sequence derives from an adult who received the AZD1222 COVID-19 vaccine. Material: peripheral blood, obtained 28 days after the second AZD1222 dose.

Here the CDR3 reads CSVVGGSANEQFF. In DNA, the CDR3 is TGCAGCGTTGTCGGTGGTAGCGCCAATGAGCAGTTCTTC. The V call is TRBV29-1, the J call TRBJ2-1; D is perhaps TRBD2 (5 bases). Between the trimmed V and J ends, which lost 4 bases and 6 bases, there was a span of 13 bases. The CDR3 has 13 residues. Germline V gene sequence: CDR1 SQVTM, CDR2 ANQGSEA.